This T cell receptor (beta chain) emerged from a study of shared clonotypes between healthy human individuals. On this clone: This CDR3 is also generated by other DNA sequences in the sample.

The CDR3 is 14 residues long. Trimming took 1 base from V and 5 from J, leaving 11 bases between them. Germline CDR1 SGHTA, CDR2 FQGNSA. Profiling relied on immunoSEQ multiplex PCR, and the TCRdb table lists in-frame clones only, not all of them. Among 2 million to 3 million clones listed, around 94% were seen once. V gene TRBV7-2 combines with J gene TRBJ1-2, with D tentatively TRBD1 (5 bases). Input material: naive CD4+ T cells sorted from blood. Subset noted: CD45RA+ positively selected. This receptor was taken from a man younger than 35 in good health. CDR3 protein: CASSLEGTTYGYTF. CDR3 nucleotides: TGTGCCAGCAGCTTAGAGGGGACGACTTATGGCTACACCTTC.